This T cell receptor (beta chain) was profiled in a study of molecular identifiers for immune sequencing clone quantification. Methods described previously were used for bulk TCR libraries, and listed TCR primers were applied. TCRdb recomputed calls from the PCR reads with MiXCR, one row per CDR3 protein. The data hold around 9,000 distinct CDR3 sequences, with roughly 19% observed a single time. This clonotype is classed as medium-sized. The antigen is not known. CDR3 size: 13 residues. V lost 0 bases, J lost 1 base, and 6 bases lay in between. CDR1 is GTSNPN, CDR2 SVGIG, per germline (reference sequence). Findings of the study overall: One cell's worth of spiked Jurkat TCR RNA was reportedly detectable among about a million naive cells.

This clonotype originated in a human donor in good health. Some libraries in this study had Jurkat cell RNA spiked in. The J gene is TRBJ1-1, the V gene TRBV30, with D unresolved. The sample taken for sequencing was naive CD8+ T cells from blood, with Jurkat cell RNA spiked in. Stated subset: FACS-sorted CD8+CD4-CCR7+CD45RA+ naive T cells. CDR3 amino acids: CAWSVEENTEAFF. The DNA of the CDR3 is TGTGCCTGGAGTGTAGAAGAGAACACTGAAGCTTTCTTT. The complete variable domain, with remaining parts taken from reference TRBV30 and TRBJ1-1, reads SQTIHQWPATLVQPVGSPLSLECTVEGTSNPNLYWYRQAAGRGLQLLFYSVGIGQISSEVPQNLSASRPQDRQFILSSKKLLLSDSGFYLCAWSVEENTEAFFGQGTRLTVV.